This TCR beta chain originates from a study of CD8 T cells in ankylosing spondylitis. CDR1 DFQATT and CDR2 SNEGSKA come from the germline V gene (reference sequence). CDR3 length equals 14 residues. V lost 5 bases to trimming and J lost 0 bases, with 12 bases between them. Study-level points and caveats: Ankylosing spondylitis blood appeared to be characterized by a TCR beta motif of 8 or 9 highly homologous variants. The disease-linked clones had a CD8+ phenotype and low blood frequencies. Disease-linked clones reportedly concentrated significantly in matched ankylosing spondylitis synovial fluid. There were earlier reports of some motif variants in reactive arthritis synovial fluid and blood.

This clonotype was counted a few times. Antigen: not known. MiXCR was run by TCRdb on the 5' RACE reads, yielding one entry per CDR3 protein. The sample shows roughly 220,000 distinct CDR3 sequences, about 10% of them seen only once. Sequenced sample: blood, either unsorted or a sorted T cell fraction (not recorded which). This sequence joins TRBV20-1 and TRBJ2-3; D not certain. This receptor was taken from a male donor with ankylosing spondylitis or in good health (not recorded which). CDR3 bases: TGCAGTGCTGTAATTCCCGGTAGCACAGATACGCAGTATTTT. Amino acid sequence: CSAVIPGSTDTQYF.